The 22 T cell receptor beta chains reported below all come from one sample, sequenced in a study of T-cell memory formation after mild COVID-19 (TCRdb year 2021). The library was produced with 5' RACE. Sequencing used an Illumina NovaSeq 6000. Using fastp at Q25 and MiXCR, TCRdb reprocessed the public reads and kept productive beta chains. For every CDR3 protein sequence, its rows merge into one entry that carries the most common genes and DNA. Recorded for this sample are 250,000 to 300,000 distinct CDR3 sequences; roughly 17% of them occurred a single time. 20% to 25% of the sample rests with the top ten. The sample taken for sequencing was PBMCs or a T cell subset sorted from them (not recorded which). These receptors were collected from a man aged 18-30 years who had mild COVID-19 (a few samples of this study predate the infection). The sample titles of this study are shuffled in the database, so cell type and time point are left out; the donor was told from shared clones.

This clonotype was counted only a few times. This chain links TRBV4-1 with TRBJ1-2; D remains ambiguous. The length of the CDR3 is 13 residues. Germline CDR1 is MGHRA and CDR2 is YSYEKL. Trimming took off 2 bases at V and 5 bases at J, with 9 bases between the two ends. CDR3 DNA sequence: TGCGCCAGCAGCCAACTAGCCCCGTATGGCTACACCTTC. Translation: CASSQLAPYGYTF.

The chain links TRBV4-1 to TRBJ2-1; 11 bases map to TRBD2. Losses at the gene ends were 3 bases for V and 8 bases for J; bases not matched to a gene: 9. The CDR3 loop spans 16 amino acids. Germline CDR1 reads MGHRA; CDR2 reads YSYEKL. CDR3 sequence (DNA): TGCGCCAGCAGCCACCAGACTAGCGGGGAGGGGGATGAGCAGTTCTTC. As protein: CASSHQTSGEGDEQFF.

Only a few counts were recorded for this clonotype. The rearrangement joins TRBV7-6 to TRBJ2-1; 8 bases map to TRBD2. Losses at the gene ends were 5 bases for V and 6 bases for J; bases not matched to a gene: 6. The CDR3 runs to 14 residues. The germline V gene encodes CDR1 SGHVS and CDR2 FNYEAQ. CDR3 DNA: TGTGCCAGCAGCGGGGACGGGGGGGTCAATGAGCAGTTCTTC. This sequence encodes CASSGDGGVNEQFF.

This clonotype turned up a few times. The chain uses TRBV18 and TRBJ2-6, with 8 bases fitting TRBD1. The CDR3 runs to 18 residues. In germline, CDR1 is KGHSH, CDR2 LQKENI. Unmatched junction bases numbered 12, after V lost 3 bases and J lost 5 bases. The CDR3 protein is CASSPPRDRPGWANVLTF. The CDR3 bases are TGTGCCAGCTCACCCCCCCGGGACAGGCCTGGGTGGGCCAACGTCCTGACTTTC.

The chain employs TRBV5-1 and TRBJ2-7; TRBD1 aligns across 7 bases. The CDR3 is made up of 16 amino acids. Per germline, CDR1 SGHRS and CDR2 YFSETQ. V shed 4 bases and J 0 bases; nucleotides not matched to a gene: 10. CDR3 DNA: TGCGCCAGCAGCCCGGACAGGCCCTCGCCCTCCTACGAGCAGTACGTC. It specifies CASSPDRPSPSYEQYV.

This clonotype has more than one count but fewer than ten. The chain's CDR3 is CASSLIYQGARSFF. The CDR3, as DNA: TGTGCCAGCAGCCTCATCTACCAGGGGGCGCGGTCTTTCTTT. The gene calls are TRBV11-2 and TRBJ1-1; 8 nucleotides match TRBD1. V gave up 5 bases and J gave up 12 bases; unmatched junction bases: 14. The CDR3 is 14 amino acids. Per the germline V gene, CDR1 is SGHAT and CDR2 is FQNNGV.

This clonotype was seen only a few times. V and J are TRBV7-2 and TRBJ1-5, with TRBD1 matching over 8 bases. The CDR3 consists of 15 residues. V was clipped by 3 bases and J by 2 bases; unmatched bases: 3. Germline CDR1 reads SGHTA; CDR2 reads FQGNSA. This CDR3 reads CASSFDRGGNQPQHF. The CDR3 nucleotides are TGTGCCAGCAGCTTCGACAGGGGCGGCAATCAGCCCCAGCATTTT.

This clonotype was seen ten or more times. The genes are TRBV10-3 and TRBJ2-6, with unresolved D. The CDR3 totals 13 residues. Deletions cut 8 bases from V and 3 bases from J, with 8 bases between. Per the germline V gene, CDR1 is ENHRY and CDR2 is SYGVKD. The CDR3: CAIEQVGANVLTF. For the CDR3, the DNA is TGTGCCATCGAGCAGGTTGGGGCCAACGTCCTGACTTTC.

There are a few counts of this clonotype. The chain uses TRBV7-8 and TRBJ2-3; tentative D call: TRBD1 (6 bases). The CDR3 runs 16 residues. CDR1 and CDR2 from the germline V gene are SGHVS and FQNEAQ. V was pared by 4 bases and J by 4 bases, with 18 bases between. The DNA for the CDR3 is TGTGCCAGCAGCTCCCGGGACATCGGCGTGGCAGATACGCAGTATTTT. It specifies CASSSRDIGVADTQYF. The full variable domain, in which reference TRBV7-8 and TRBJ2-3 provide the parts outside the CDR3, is GAGVSQSPRYKVAKRGQDVALRCDPISGHVSLFWYQQALGQGPEFLTYFQNEAQLDKSGLPSDRFFAERPEGSVSTLKIQRTQQEDSAVYLCASSSRDIGVADTQYFGPGTRLTVL.

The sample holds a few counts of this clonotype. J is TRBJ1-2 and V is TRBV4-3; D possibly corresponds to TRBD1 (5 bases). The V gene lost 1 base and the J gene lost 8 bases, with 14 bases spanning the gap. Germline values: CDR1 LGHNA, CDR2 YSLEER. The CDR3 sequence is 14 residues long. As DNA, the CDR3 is TGCGCCAGCAGCCAAGGATTTGGGGCGGAAGGCTACACCTTC. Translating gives CASSQGFGAEGYTF.

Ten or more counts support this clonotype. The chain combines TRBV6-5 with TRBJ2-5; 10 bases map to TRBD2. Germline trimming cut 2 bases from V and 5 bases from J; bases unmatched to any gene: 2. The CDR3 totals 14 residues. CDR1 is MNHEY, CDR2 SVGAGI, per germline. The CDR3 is CASSYSGGGETQYF. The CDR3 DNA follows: TGTGCCAGCAGTTACAGCGGGGGGGGGGAGACCCAGTACTTC.

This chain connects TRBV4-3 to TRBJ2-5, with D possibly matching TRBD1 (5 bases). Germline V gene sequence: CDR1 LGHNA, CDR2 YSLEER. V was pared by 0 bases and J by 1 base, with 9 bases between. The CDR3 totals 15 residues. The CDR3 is CASSQDQGGQETQYF. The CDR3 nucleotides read TGCGCCAGCAGCCAAGATCAGGGCGGCCAAGAGACCCAGTACTTC.

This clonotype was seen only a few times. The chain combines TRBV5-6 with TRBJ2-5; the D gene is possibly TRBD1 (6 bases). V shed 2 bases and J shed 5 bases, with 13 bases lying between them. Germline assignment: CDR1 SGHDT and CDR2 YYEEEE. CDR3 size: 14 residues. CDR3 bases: TGTGCCAGCAGCTTTCAATGGGGGCTTGAGACCCAGTACTTC. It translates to CASSFQWGLETQYF.

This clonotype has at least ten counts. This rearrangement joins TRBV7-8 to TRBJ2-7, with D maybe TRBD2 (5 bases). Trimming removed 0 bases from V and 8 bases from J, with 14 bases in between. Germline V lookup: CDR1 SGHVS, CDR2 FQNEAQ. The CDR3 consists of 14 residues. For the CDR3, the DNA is TGTGCCAGCAGCTTAGCGGAAGTTGGGAGAAAGCAGTACTTC. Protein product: CASSLAEVGRKQYF.

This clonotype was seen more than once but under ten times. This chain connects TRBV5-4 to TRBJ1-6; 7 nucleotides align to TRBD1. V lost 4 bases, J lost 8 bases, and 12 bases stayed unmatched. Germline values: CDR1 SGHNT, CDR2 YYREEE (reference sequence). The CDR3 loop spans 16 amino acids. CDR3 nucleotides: TGTGCCAGCAGCCCGACTAATGACAGGGCGGATTCACCCCTCCACTTT. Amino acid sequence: CASSPTNDRADSPLHF.

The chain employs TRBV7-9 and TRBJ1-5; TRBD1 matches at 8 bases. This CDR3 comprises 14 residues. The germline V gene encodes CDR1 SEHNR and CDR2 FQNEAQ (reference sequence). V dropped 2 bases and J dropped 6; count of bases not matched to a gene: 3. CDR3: CASSLKDRVQPQHF. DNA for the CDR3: TGTGCCAGCAGCTTAAAGGACAGGGTTCAGCCCCAGCATTTT.

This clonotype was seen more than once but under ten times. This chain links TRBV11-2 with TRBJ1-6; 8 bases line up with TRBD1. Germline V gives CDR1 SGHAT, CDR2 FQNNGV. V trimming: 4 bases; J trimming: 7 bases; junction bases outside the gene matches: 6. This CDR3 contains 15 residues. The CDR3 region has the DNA TGTGCCAGCAGCTCTAGAGGACAGGGAAATTCACCCCTCCACTTT. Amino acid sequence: CASSSRGQGNSPLHF.

CDR3 loop: CASSPRAPQGETQYF. CDR3 coding DNA: TGTGCCAGCTCACCACGGGCCCCGCAGGGGGAGACCCAGTACTTC. The J gene is TRBJ2-5, the V gene TRBV18; TRBD1 might be the D (6 bases). Trimming took off 1 base at V and 5 bases at J, with 14 bases between the two ends. This CDR3 has 15 amino acids. The germline CDR1 and CDR2 sequences are KGHSH and LQKENI.

The CDR3 DNA reads TGTGCCAGCAGTTACCGTCAGTACACTGAAGCTTTCTTT. Translated: CASSYRQYTEAFF. The V and J genes are TRBV6-5 and TRBJ1-1; no clear D gene. CDR1 and CDR2 from the germline V gene are MNHEY and SVGAGI. The length of the CDR3 is 13 residues. The V end lost 2 bases, the J end lost 3 bases, and 7 bases lay between the germline ends.

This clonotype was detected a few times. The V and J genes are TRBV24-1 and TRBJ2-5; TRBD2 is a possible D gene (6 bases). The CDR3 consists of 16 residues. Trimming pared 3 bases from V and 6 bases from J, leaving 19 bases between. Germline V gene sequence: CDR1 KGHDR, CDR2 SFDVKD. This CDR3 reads CATSDDGTPRGKTQYF. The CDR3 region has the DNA TGTGCCACCAGTGATGACGGGACTCCGAGAGGAAAGACCCAGTACTTC.

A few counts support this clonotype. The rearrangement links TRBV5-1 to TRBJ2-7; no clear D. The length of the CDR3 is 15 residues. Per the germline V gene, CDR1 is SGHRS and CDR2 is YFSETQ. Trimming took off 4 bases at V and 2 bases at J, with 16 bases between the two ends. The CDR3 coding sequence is TGCGCCAGCAGCCCCAGCCCGGGCCCAACCTACGAGCAGTACTTC. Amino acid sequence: CASSPSPGPTYEQYF.

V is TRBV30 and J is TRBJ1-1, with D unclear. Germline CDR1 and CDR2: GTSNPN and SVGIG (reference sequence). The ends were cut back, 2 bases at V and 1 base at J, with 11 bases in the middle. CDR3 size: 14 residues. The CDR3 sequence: CAWSRKGTNTEAFF. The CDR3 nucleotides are TGTGCCTGGAGTAGAAAGGGCACGAACACTGAAGCTTTCTTT.